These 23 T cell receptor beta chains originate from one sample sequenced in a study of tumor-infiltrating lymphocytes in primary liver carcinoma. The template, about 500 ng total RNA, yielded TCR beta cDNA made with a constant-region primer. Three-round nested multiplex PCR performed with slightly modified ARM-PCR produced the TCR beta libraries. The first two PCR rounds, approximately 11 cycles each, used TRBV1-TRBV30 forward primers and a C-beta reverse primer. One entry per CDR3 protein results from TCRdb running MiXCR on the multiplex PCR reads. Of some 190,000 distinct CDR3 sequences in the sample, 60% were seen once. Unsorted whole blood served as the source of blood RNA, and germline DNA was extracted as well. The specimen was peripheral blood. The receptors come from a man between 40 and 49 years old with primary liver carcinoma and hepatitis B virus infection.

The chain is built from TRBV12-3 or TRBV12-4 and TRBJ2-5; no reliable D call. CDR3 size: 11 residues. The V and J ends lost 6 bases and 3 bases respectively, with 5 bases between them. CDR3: CASRSEETQYF. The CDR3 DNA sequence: TGTGCCAGCAGGTCCGAAGAGACCCAGTACTTC.

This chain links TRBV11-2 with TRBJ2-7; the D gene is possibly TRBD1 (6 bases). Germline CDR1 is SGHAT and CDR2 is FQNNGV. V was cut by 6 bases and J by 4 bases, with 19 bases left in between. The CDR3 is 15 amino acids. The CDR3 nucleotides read TGTGCCAGCAGACGGTCCGGGACATGGTTATACGAGCAGTACTTC. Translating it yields CASRRSGTWLYEQYF. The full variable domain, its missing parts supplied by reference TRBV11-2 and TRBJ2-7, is EAGVAQSPRYKIIEKRQSVAFWCNPISGHATLYWYQQILGQGPKLLIQFQNNGVVDDSQLPKDRFSAERLKGVDSTLKIQPAKLEDSAVYLCASRRSGTWLYEQYFGPGTRLTVT.

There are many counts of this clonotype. The CDR3 DNA reads TGTGCCAGCAGCTTAGTTTGGAGGACAGCTACCTACGAGCAGTACTTC. Translated: CASSLVWRTATYEQYF. The chain employs TRBV11-2 and TRBJ2-7; D is possibly TRBD1 (6 bases). V was trimmed by 1 base and J by 2 bases, leaving 15 bases between them. The CDR3 runs to 16 residues. Looked up from germline, CDR1 is SGHAT and CDR2 is FQNNGV.

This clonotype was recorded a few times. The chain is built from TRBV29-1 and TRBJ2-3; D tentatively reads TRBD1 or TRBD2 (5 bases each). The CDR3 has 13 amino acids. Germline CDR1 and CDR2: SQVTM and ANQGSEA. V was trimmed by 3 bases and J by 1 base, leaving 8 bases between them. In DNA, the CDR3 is TGCAGCGTTGACCGGGGCCGCACAGATACGCAGTATTTT. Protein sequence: CSVDRGRTDTQYF.

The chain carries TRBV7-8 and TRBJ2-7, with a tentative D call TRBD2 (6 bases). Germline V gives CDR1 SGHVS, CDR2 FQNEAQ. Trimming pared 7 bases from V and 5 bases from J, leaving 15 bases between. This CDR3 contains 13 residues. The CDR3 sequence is CASTDGGWNEQYF. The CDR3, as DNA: TGTGCCAGCACCGACGGGGGTTGGAACGAGCAGTACTTC.

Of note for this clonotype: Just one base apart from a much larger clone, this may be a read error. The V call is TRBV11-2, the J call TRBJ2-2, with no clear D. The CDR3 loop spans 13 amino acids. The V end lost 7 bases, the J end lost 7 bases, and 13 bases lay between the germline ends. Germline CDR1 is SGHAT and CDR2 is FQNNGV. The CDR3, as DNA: TGTGCCAGCAACTTCCAGACCCTCGGGGAGCTGTTTTTT. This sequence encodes CASNFQTLGELFF. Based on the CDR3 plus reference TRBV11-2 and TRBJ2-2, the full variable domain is EAGVAQSPRYKIIEKRQSVAFWCNPISGHATLYWYQQILGQGPKLLIQFQNNGVVDDSQLPKDRFSAERLKGVDSTLKIQPAKLEDSAVYLCASNFQTLGELFFGEGSRLTVL.

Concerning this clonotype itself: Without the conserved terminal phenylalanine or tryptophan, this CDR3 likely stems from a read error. Here the CDR3 reads CSAAGTNGREITDTQYY. CDR3 DNA: TGCAGTGCCGCCGGGACTAACGGGAGAGAAATCACAGATACGCAGTATTAT. The V and J genes are TRBV20-1 and TRBJ2-3, with 7 nucleotides matching TRBD2. Germline V gene sequence: CDR1 DFQATT, CDR2 SNEGSKA (reference sequence). The CDR3 has 17 residues. J gave up 2 bases and V 6 bases, and 17 bases lay outside the gene matches.

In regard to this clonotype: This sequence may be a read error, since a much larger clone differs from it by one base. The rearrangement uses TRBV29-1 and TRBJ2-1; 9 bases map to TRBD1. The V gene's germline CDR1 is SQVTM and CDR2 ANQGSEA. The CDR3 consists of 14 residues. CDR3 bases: TGCAGTGCTTACTCCGGGACAGGGACGGACGAGCAGTTCTTC. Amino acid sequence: CSAYSGTGTDEQFF.

The CDR3 nucleotides read TGCAGCGCTGAGGGGTCCGGATCCACCTCCTACGAGCAGTACTTC. Residues: CSAEGSGSTSYEQYF. The chain is built from TRBV29-1 and TRBJ2-7; D might be TRBD1 or TRBD2, each matching 5 bases. The CDR3 has 15 residues. V lost 7 bases and J 0 bases, leaving 19 bases between the germline ends. Germline V CDR1 and CDR2: SQVTM, ANQGSEA.

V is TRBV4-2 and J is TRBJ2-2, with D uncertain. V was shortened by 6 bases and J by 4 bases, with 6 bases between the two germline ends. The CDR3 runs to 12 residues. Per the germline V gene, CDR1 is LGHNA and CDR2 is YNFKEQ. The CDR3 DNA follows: TGTGCCAGCAGTCTTAGCACCGGGGAGCTGTTTTTT. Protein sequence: CASSLSTGELFF.

Written as DNA, the CDR3 is TGTGCCAGCAGTTACAGACCGCAAGAGACCCAGTACTTC. Protein product: CASSYRPQETQYF. This chain links TRBV6-5 with TRBJ2-5; no clear D gene. The CDR3 runs to 13 residues. The V and J ends lost 2 bases and 2 bases respectively, with 6 bases between them. Germline CDR1 is MNHEY and CDR2 is SVGAGI.

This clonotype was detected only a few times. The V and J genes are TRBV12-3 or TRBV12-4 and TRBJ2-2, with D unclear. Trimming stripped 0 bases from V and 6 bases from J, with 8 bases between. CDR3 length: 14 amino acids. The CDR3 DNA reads TGTGCCAGCAGTTTAGCGACCGACTCCGGGGAGCTGTTTTTT. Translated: CASSLATDSGELFF.

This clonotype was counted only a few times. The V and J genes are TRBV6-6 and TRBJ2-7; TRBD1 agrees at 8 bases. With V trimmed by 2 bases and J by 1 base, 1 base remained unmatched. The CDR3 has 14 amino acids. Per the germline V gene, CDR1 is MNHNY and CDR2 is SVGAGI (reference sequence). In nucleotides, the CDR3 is TGTGCCAGCAGTTACGGGGACAGGTCCTACGAGCAGTACTTC. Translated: CASSYGDRSYEQYF.

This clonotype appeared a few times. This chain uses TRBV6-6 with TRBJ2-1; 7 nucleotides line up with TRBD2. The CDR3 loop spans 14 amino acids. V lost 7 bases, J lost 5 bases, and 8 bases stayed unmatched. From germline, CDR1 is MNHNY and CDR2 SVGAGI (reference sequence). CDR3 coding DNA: TGTGCCAGCATCCTTAGCGGGCGCGACAATGAGCAGTTCTTC. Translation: CASILSGRDNEQFF.

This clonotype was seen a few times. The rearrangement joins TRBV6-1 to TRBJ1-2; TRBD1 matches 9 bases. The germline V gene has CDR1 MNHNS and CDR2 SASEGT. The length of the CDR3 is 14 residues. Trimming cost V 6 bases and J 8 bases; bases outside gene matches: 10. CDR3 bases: TGTGCCAGCAGGCCCCCGGGACAGGGAAGAGGCTACACCTTC. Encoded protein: CASRPPGQGRGYTF.

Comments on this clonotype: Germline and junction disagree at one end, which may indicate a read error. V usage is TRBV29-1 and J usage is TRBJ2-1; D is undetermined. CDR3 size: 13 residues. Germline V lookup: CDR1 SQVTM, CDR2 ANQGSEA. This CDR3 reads CGVEETDYNEQFF. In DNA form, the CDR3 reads TGCGGCGTTGAAGAGACTGACTACAATGAGCAGTTCTTC.

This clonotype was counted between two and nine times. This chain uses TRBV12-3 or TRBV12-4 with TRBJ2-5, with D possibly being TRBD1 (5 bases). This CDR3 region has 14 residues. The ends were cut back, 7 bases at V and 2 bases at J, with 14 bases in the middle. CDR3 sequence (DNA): TGTGCCAGCAACTTGGGGCAACCTCAAGAGACCCAGTACTTC. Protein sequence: CASNLGQPQETQYF.

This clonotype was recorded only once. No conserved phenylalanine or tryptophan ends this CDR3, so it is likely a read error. The CDR3 region is CAWSVMARDEAFL. For the CDR3, the DNA is TGTGCCTGGAGTGTAATGGCACGGGATGAAGCTTTCCTT. The rearrangement joins TRBV30 to TRBJ1-1; no firm D call. The V gene's germline CDR1 is GTSNPN and CDR2 SVGIG (reference sequence). Trimming took 0 bases from V and 7 from J, leaving 12 bases between them. The CDR3 runs to 13 residues.

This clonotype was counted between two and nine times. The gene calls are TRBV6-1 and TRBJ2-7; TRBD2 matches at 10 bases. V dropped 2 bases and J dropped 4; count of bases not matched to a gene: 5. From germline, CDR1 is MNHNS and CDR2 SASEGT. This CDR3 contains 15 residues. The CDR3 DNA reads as TGTGCCAGCAGTGAAAGGACTAGCGGAGTTTACGAGCAGTACTTC. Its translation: CASSERTSGVYEQYF.

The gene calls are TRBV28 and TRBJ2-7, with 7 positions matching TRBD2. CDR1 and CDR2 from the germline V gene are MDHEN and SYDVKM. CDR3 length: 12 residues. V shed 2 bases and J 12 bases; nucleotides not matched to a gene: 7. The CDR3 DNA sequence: TGTGCCAGCAGTTTAGACGGGAGGACCCTGTACTTC. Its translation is CASSLDGRTLYF.

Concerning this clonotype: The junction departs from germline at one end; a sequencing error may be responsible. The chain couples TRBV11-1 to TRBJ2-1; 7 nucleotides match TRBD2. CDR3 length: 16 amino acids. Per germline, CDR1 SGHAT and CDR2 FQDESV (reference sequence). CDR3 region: CASRGEAGTPYNKQLF. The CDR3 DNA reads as TGTGCCAGCAGGGGTGAAGCGGGGACGCCCTACAATAAGCAGCTCTTC.

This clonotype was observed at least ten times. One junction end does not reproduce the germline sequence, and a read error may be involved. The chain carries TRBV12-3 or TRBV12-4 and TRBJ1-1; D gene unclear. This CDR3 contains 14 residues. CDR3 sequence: CASRPRLGNPEAFF. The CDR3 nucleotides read TGTGCCAGCAGGCCCCGGCTGGGGAACCCTGAAGCTTTCTTT.

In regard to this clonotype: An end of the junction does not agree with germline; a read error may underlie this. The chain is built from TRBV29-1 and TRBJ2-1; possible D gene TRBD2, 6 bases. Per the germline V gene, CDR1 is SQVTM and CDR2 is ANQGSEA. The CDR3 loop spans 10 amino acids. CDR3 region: CSGSGNEQFF. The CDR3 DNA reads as TGTAGCGGATCGGGCAATGAGCAGTTCTTC.